This entry is about one TCR beta chain. Its specificity is unknown. The data originate from a study of cytomegalovirus exposure and HLA in healthy donors. Regarding the study as a whole: Across donors, most TCRs were seen rarely, yet some public ones were widespread. HLA alleles showed associations with about 17,000 TCR beta sequences in a later analysis, at a 0.05 false discovery rate.

PCR used 60 Vbeta primers and 13 Jbeta primers. Clones were sequenced by immunoSEQ multiplex PCR, and TCRdb holds only the in-frame ones, with some missing. In the table there are roughly 170,000 clones, over 60% of which are singletons. V shed 1 base, J shed 4 bases, and the junction held 13 bases outside the gene matches. The CDR3 spans 17 residues. The germline V gene has CDR1 SGHRS and CDR2 YFSETQ. Sample: PBMCs. V is TRBV5-1 and J is TRBJ1-1, with TRBD1 matching 7 bases. The sequence came from a girl aged 5-17 years in good health and CMV-seronegative. The CDR3 loop reads CASSLPDQRQGATEAFF. The DNA for the CDR3 is TGCGCCAGCAGCTTGCCGGATCAAAGACAGGGAGCCACTGAAGCTTTCTTT. The full variable domain, with the rest looked up from reference TRBV5-1 and TRBJ1-1, is KAGVTQTPRYLIKTRGQQVTLSCSPISGHRSVSWYQQTPGQGLQFLFEYFSETQRNKGNFPGRFSGRQFSNSRSEMNVSTLELGDSALYLCASSLPDQRQGATEAFFGQGTRLTVV.